The 27 T cell receptor beta chains in this list originate from one sample, sequenced in a study of breast tumors, draining lymph nodes, adjacent tissues. Axillary draining lymph nodes of breast cancer patients supplied the node samples. TCRdb analysed the multiplex PCR reads with MiXCR anew, one entry per CDR3 protein. The sample lists under 150,000 distinct CDR3 sequences, nearly 20% occurring once. Sequencing was performed on axillary lymph node tissue. The receptors derive from a female donor with breast cancer. Some clones in this sample may be carry-over from other donors' samples.

As for this clonotype: A read error may explain this, as a much larger clone is one base away. The chain is built from TRBV20-1 and TRBJ2-5, with 9 bases identical to TRBD2. Germline lookup yields CDR1 DFQATT and CDR2 SNEGSKA (reference sequence). The CDR3 is 15 residues long. V was pared by 0 bases and J by 5 bases, with 7 bases of the junction left unmatched. CDR3 DNA sequence: TGCAGTGCTAGAGATGGCGGGAGGGCAGGGGAGACCCAGTACTTC. Its translation: CSARDGGRAGETQYF.

The sample holds many counts of this clonotype. The rearrangement uses TRBV20-1 and TRBJ1-2; a weak D match, TRBD1 (6 bases). The ends were cut back, 5 bases at V and 4 bases at J, with 11 bases in the middle. This CDR3 spans 12 amino acids. Germline V gene lookup returns CDR1 DFQATT and CDR2 SNEGSKA (reference sequence). The CDR3 region is CSARRGLYGYTF. The CDR3 coding sequence is TGCAGTGCTCGACGGGGGCTCTATGGCTACACCTTC.

This clonotype has only one observation. A read error is possible here, since a much larger clone lies one base away. The V gene is TRBV19, the J gene TRBJ1-5; no clear D. The DNA end lines up better with TRBJ2-3; the J call may be wrong. The CDR3 is made up of 12 amino acids. In germline, CDR1 is LNHDA, CDR2 SQIVND (reference sequence). The DNA for the CDR3 is TGTGCCAGTAGTGACTTCAATCAGCCCCAGTATTTT. Residues: CASSDFNQPQYF.

This clonotype was seen ten or more times. J is TRBJ2-2 and V is TRBV6-5; TRBD1 is a possible D gene (7 bases). Germline-derived CDR1 and CDR2 are MNHEY and SVGAGI. The CDR3 has 15 residues. Trimming removed 0 bases from V and 13 bases from J, with 18 bases in between. CDR3 sequence: CASSYSKSGGGALFF. The CDR3 coding sequence is TGTGCCAGCAGTTACTCGAAGTCAGGGGGAGGTGCGCTGTTTTTT.

This chain uses TRBV18 with TRBJ1-4; 9 bases agree with TRBD1. V lost 4 bases and J lost 7; bases outside the gene matches: 4. This CDR3 is built from 14 residues. CDR1 is KGHSH and CDR2 is LQKENI in the germline V gene. CDR3 nucleotide sequence: TGTGCCAGCTCACGACAGGGGGAATTTGAAAAACTGTTTTTT. Translation gives CASSRQGEFEKLFF.

There are many counts of this clonotype. The V gene is TRBV7-9, the J gene TRBJ1-3; TRBD1 aligns across 9 bases. Germline V gives CDR1 SEHNR, CDR2 FQNEAQ (reference sequence). V trimming: 1 base; J trimming: 8 bases; junction bases outside the gene matches: 9. The CDR3 sequence is 16 residues long. The CDR3 region is CASSLVGQGTWDTIYF. CDR3 bases: TGTGCCAGCAGCTTAGTAGGACAGGGGACATGGGACACCATATATTTT.

This clonotype was counted many times. The CDR3 DNA reads as TGTGCCAGCAGCTTAGAATCTGCTGGGGCCTACGAGCAGTACTTC. Translation gives CASSLESAGAYEQYF. The chain employs TRBV7-3 and TRBJ2-7, with no clear D. The CDR3 runs to 15 residues. V was cut by 2 bases and J by 2 bases, with 13 bases left in between. CDR1 and CDR2 (germline): SGHTA, FQGTGA.

This clonotype was seen many times. The chain links TRBV5-8 to TRBJ2-5; 7 bases are shared with TRBD1. V gave up 4 bases and J gave up 2 bases; unmatched junction bases: 2. Per germline, CDR1 SGHTS and CDR2 YDEGEE. The length of the CDR3 is 13 residues. DNA of the CDR3: TGTGCCAGCAGCAAGGGACAGCAAGAGACCCAGTACTTC. It specifies CASSKGQQETQYF. Looking up the rest from reference TRBV5-8 and TRBJ2-5 gives the full variable domain: EAGVTQSPTHLIKTRGQQATLRCSPISGHTSVYWYQQALGLGLQFLLWYDEGEERNRGNFPPRFSGRQFPNYSSELNVNALELEDSALYLCASSKGQQETQYFGPGTRLLVL.

J is TRBJ2-2 and V is TRBV6-2 or TRBV6-3; 9 bases agree with TRBD2. Germline trimming cut 7 bases from V and 4 bases from J; bases unmatched to any gene: 1. The CDR3 consists of 13 residues. The V gene's germline CDR1 is MNHEY and CDR2 SVGEGT. CDR3 in DNA: TGTGCCAGCACACTAGCGGGCACCGGGGAGCTGTTTTTT. The encoded protein is CASTLAGTGELFF.

This clonotype was picked up many times. The chain has TRBV20-1 and TRBJ2-3; no clear D gene. Trimming took off 4 bases at V and 0 bases at J, with 17 bases between the two ends. Germline values: CDR1 DFQATT, CDR2 SNEGSKA (reference sequence). CDR3 size: 16 residues. CDR3 in DNA: TGCAGTGCTACCCCCGCTCGGGTTGCTAGCACAGATACGCAGTATTTT. This sequence encodes CSATPARVASTDTQYF.

This clonotype has at least ten counts. The rearrangement links TRBV27 to TRBJ1-2; TRBD1 matches 11 bases. This CDR3 comprises 15 residues. Germline trimming cut 5 bases from V and 8 bases from J; bases unmatched to any gene: 10. Looked up from germline, CDR1 is MNHEY and CDR2 is SMNVEV (reference sequence). The CDR3 is CASSPDKGQGGGYTF. CDR3 sequence (DNA): TGTGCCAGCAGTCCCGACAAGGGACAGGGGGGAGGCTACACCTTC.

This clonotype was seen ten or more times. The chain combines TRBV2 with TRBJ1-6; 8 bases map to TRBD1. The CDR3 loop spans 14 amino acids. V trimming: 6 bases; J trimming: 6 bases; junction bases outside the gene matches: 4. Germline V gene sequence: CDR1 SNHLY, CDR2 FYNNEI. The CDR3: CASRRQGSNSPLHF. The CDR3 DNA reads TGTGCCAGCAGAAGACAGGGGAGTAATTCACCCCTCCACTTT.

The chain joins TRBV28 to TRBJ1-2; D is unresolved. CDR1 MDHEN and CDR2 SYDVKM come from the germline V gene. V gave up 5 bases and J gave up 6 bases, with 13 bases separating them. The CDR3 loop spans 13 amino acids. CDR3: CASSTSTADGYTF. The CDR3 DNA sequence: TGTGCCAGCAGTACATCGACCGCGGATGGCTACACCTTC.

This clonotype has just a few counts. This rearrangement joins TRBV3-1 to TRBJ1-5; D might be TRBD1 (6 bases). Deletions cut 1 base from V and 6 bases from J, with 10 bases between. This CDR3 contains 14 residues. Germline values: CDR1 LGHDT, CDR2 YNNKEL (reference sequence). This CDR3 reads CASSQAVGGQPQHF. For the CDR3, the DNA is TGTGCCAGCAGCCAAGCGGTAGGGGGTCAGCCCCAGCATTTT.

This clonotype was recorded at least ten times. The chain combines TRBV6-6 with TRBJ1-2; D possibly corresponds to TRBD1 (6 bases). Trimming cost V 7 bases and J 2 bases, with 11 bases left between them. The CDR3 length is 13 residues. Germline V gives CDR1 MNHNY, CDR2 SVGAGI (reference sequence). CDR3 nucleotide sequence: TGTGCCAGCATGTCTACAGGGAACTATGGCTACACCTTC. It encodes CASMSTGNYGYTF.

The chain is built from TRBV18 and TRBJ2-7; TRBD2 matches 11 bases. Looked up from germline, CDR1 is KGHSH and CDR2 is LQKENI. With V trimmed by 3 bases and J by 2 bases, 3 bases remained unmatched. The CDR3 runs 15 residues. The CDR3 coding sequence is TGTGCCAGCTCACCGTCTAGCGGGAGGACCTACGAGCAGTACTTC. Its translation is CASSPSSGRTYEQYF.

This clonotype was seen ten or more times. The chain joins TRBV6-6 to TRBJ2-1, with 9 bases identical to TRBD2. V was pared by 6 bases and J by 5 bases, with 8 bases of the junction left unmatched. CDR1 is MNHNY, CDR2 SVGAGI, per germline (reference sequence). The CDR3 covers 15 residues. CDR3 residues: CASRQLAGHNNEQFF. CDR3 sequence (DNA): TGTGCCAGCAGACAGCTAGCGGGGCACAACAATGAGCAGTTCTTC.

Ten or more counts support this clonotype. The chain is built from TRBV20-1 and TRBJ2-5, with TRBD2 matching over 8 bases. Germline CDR1 DFQATT, CDR2 SNEGSKA (reference sequence). Germline trimming cut 7 bases from V and 2 bases from J; bases unmatched to any gene: 9. This CDR3 has 14 amino acids. The CDR3 sequence is CSVPGGWGQETQYF. CDR3 DNA sequence: TGCAGTGTCCCGGGGGGGTGGGGGCAAGAGACCCAGTACTTC.

This clonotype was recorded at least ten times. V and J are TRBV20-1 and TRBJ1-2, with a weak D call TRBD1 (5 bases). Germline assignment: CDR1 DFQATT and CDR2 SNEGSKA (reference sequence). Trimming left V 0 bases short and J 4 bases short, with 9 bases between. The CDR3 has 13 amino acids. CDR3 protein: CSAREWDGYGYTF. The CDR3 DNA follows: TGCAGTGCTAGAGAATGGGACGGCTATGGCTACACCTTC.

This clonotype was detected ten times or more. The rearrangement joins TRBV29-1 to TRBJ2-3; D might be TRBD2 (5 bases). Deletions cut 5 bases from V and 4 bases from J, with 16 bases between. From germline, CDR1 is SQVTM and CDR2 ANQGSEA. The CDR3 runs to 14 residues. The CDR3 DNA is TGCAGCGTTCATTGGACTCTGATTCCAGATACGCAGTATTTT. Protein product: CSVHWTLIPDTQYF.

The table lists this clonotype with many counts. The chain uses TRBV20-1 and TRBJ1-2; maybe TRBD1 (5 bases). This CDR3 is 14 amino acids long. The ends were cut back, 8 bases at V and 4 bases at J, with 20 bases in the middle. CDR1 and CDR2 (germline): DFQATT, SNEGSKA (reference sequence). CDR3 amino acids: CSFHIPGTAYGYTF. Written as DNA, the CDR3 is TGCAGTTTCCATATACCCGGGACGGCCTATGGCTACACCTTC.

In this sample, this clonotype turned up many times. This chain connects TRBV5-4 to TRBJ2-1; 13 nucleotides line up with TRBD2. Trimming took 4 bases from V and 9 from J; bases not matched to a gene: 7. The CDR3 extends over 15 amino acids. Germline CDR1 is SGHNT and CDR2 is YYREEE (reference sequence). The CDR3, as DNA: TGTGCCAGCAGCAGCCGGACTAGCGGGAGCGGTGAGCAGTTCTTC. This sequence encodes CASSSRTSGSGEQFF. Based on the CDR3 plus reference TRBV5-4 and TRBJ2-1, the full variable domain is ETGVTQSPTHLIKTRGQQVTLRCSSQSGHNTVSWYQQALGQGPQFIFQYYREEENGRGNFPPRFSGLQFPNYSSELNVNALELDDSALYLCASSSRTSGSGEQFFGPGTRLTVL.

This clonotype was recorded many times. The chain is built from TRBV12-3 or TRBV12-4 and TRBJ2-7; 9 nucleotides agree with TRBD1. Germline trimming cut 7 bases from V and 5 bases from J; bases unmatched to any gene: 6. This CDR3 region has 13 residues. In DNA, the CDR3 is TGTGCCAGCACCATACAGGGGGCGAACGAGCAGTACTTC. Protein sequence: CASTIQGANEQYF.

The rearrangement joins TRBV27 to TRBJ2-1; 11 bases are a match to TRBD2. The CDR3 is 19 amino acids. The V gene's germline CDR1 is MNHEY and CDR2 SMNVEV (reference sequence). The trim removed 1 base at V and 7 bases at J, leaving 15 bases unmatched. The chain's CDR3 is CASSLYVPRLAGIKNEQFF. CDR3 DNA: TGTGCCAGCAGTTTATATGTCCCAAGACTAGCGGGGATAAAGAATGAGCAGTTCTTC.

This clonotype has at least ten counts. The chain joins TRBV6-5 to TRBJ2-3; D uncertain. Germline V CDR1 and CDR2: MNHEY, SVGAGI. V was trimmed by 8 bases and J by 0 bases, leaving 9 bases between them. The CDR3 is 13 amino acids. The DNA of the CDR3 is TGTGCCAGCCGGGCGGCTAGCACAGATACGCAGTATTTT. Protein sequence: CASRAASTDTQYF.

This clonotype was counted many times. The rearrangement uses TRBV9 and TRBJ2-1; D is unclear. Germline assignment: CDR1 SGDLS and CDR2 YYNGEE. Trimming pared 4 bases from V and 0 bases from J, leaving 11 bases between. CDR3 size: 15 residues. The CDR3 DNA sequence: TGTGCCAGCAGCCCTCCTTGGAGCTCCTACAATGAGCAGTTCTTC. Protein product: CASSPPWSSYNEQFF. The entire variable domain, with the rest obtained from reference TRBV9 and TRBJ2-1, is as follows: DSGVTQTPKHLITATGQRVTLRCSPRSGDLSVYWYQQSLDQGLQFLIQYYNGEERAKGNILERFSAQQFPDLHSELNLSSLELGDSALYFCASSPPWSSYNEQFFGPGTRLTVL.

This clonotype was picked up many times. V usage is TRBV13 and J usage is TRBJ2-3; D is uncertain. CDR3 length: 15 residues. Germline CDR1 is PRHDT and CDR2 is FYEKMQ (reference sequence). V lost 2 bases, J lost 0 bases, and 9 bases lay in between. The CDR3, as DNA: TGTGCCAGCAGCTTATATAGCCCTAGCACAGATACGCAGTATTTT. Protein: CASSLYSPSTDTQYF.